What follows describes a single T cell receptor beta chain. This CDR3 spans 16 amino acids. Between the trimmed V and J ends, which lost 0 bases and 2 bases, there was a span of 14 bases. Germline V gene data show CDR1 as SGDLS and CDR2 as YYNGEE. These data come from a study of cytomegalovirus exposure and HLA in healthy donors. The PCR ran on 60 Vbeta and 13 Jbeta primers. The method was immunoSEQ multiplex PCR; TCRdb's version includes in-frame clones alone and lacks a portion of them. The profile shows 110,000 to 150,000 clones, 70% to 80% of them singletons. The chain links TRBV9 to TRBJ1-2, with D perhaps TRBD1 (5 bases). Sample: PBMCs. This sequence was found in a female donor in good health and CMV-seronegative. CDR3 in DNA: TGTGCCAGCAGCGTAGCTACCAGGGCAGACAACTATGGCTACACCTTC. Encoded protein: CASSVATRADNYGYTF.